This entry lists 7 T cell receptor beta chains sequenced from one sample in a study of blood T cells in healthy people across ages. It was with a sample-barcoded 5' primer and a J-beta primer mix that a second PCR of about 7 to 12 cycles was run. TCRdb itself ran the 5' RACE reads through MiXCR, one entry per CDR3 protein. The sample records approximately 2,000,000 distinct CDR3 sequences, around 40% being singletons. Source material: blood. These receptors originate from a human donor in good health.

The J gene is TRBJ2-7, the V gene TRBV7-2; TRBD2 agrees at 8 bases. The J call may be faulty, since TRBJ2-5 better matches the DNA end. There are 15 residues in the CDR3. Germline V gene sequence: CDR1 SGHTA, CDR2 FQGNSA. The CDR3 DNA follows: TGTGCCAGCAGCTTTCACGGGGGGGAAGGAGAGACCCAGTACTTC. This gives the protein CASSFHGGEGETQYF.

This clonotype was counted only a few times. The chain recombines TRBV10-3 with TRBJ2-1; tentative D call: TRBD2 (6 bases). CDR1 ENHRY and CDR2 SYGVKD come from the germline V gene. Deletions cut 2 bases from V and 3 bases from J, with 8 bases between. This CDR3 is 14 amino acids long. The CDR3: CAISEEGLYNEQFF. The CDR3 coding sequence is TGTGCCATCAGTGAGGAGGGACTCTACAATGAGCAGTTCTTC.

This clonotype was counted between two and nine times. This rearrangement joins TRBV6-5 to TRBJ2-3; 10 bases are shared with TRBD2. V trimming: 7 bases; J trimming: 4 bases; junction bases outside the gene matches: 8. CDR3 length equals 15 residues. The germline gives CDR1 MNHEY, CDR2 SVGAGI. CDR3 sequence: CASKRSGGAPDTQYF. The CDR3 nucleotides are TGTGCCAGCAAAAGAAGCGGGGGGGCCCCAGATACGCAGTATTTT.

This clonotype was seen a handful of times. The rearrangement joins TRBV6-5 to TRBJ1-2; D is unclear. CDR1 is MNHEY, CDR2 SVGAGI, per germline. CDR3 length: 14 residues. The V gene lost 5 bases and the J gene lost 10 bases, with 20 bases spanning the gap. The CDR3 nucleotides read TGTGCCAGCAGTCCGACTCGGGCCCCCGGGTTCTACACCTTC. Residues: CASSPTRAPGFYTF.

This clonotype has a handful of counts. The chain combines TRBV7-2 with TRBJ2-5, with 12 bases lining up with TRBD2. The CDR3 has 18 amino acids. Unmatched junction bases numbered 18, after V lost 6 bases and J lost 7 bases. CDR1 SGHTA and CDR2 FQGNSA come from the germline V gene. In DNA form, the CDR3 reads TGTGCCAGCAGTCCTCGAGGGGGTACTAGCGGGGGGCTGGGGACCCAGTACTTC. Translating gives CASSPRGGTSGGLGTQYF.

This clonotype has just one count. The V and J genes are TRBV20-1 and TRBJ2-1; the match to TRBD2 covers 12 bases. Germline CDR1 DFQATT, CDR2 SNEGSKA (reference sequence). V was clipped by 3 bases and J by 0 bases; unmatched bases: 9. This CDR3 contains 18 residues. This CDR3 reads CSASRLAGDLSSYNEQFF. The CDR3 DNA sequence: TGCAGTGCTAGCCGACTAGCGGGGGACCTGAGCTCCTACAATGAGCAGTTCTTC.

The V gene is TRBV5-1, the J gene TRBJ2-1; 9 nucleotides match TRBD2. The ends lost 4 bases at V and 7 bases at J; junction bases unmatched: 12. The CDR3 has 16 residues. The germline gives CDR1 SGHRS, CDR2 YFSETQ. CDR3 bases: TGCGCCAGCAGCAAACTTAAGCGGGGGGCGGGAAATGAGCAGTTCTTC. Protein product: CASSKLKRGAGNEQFF.